This T cell receptor (beta chain) comes out of a study of blood T cell repertoires in COVID-19. This CDR3 contains 15 residues. Trimming took 6 bases from V and 2 from J; bases not matched to a gene: 6. The germline CDR1 and CDR2 sequences are KGHSH and LQKENI. TCRdb's table, derived via immunoSEQ multiplex PCR, lists solely in-frame clones and lacks some. The sample has some 270,000 clones, around nine tenths seen once. What was sequenced was peripheral blood. This clonotype was obtained from a man in his forties or fifties with active or convalescent COVID-19. V and J are TRBV18 and TRBJ1-2; 10 bases are shared with TRBD1. The CDR3 bases are TGTGCCAGCTCCCAGGGGGACAGGGGCAACTATGGCTACACCTTC. Translation: CASSQGDRGNYGYTF. Supplemented by reference TRBV18 and TRBJ1-2, the full variable domain reads NAGVMQNPRHLVRRRGQEARLRCSPMKGHSHVYWYRQLPEEGLKFMVYLQKENIIDESGMPKERFSAEFPKEGPSILRIQQVVRGDSAAYFCASSQGDRGNYGYTFGSGTRLTVV.